This TCR beta chain was sequenced for a study of T cells in Graves' hyperthyroidism and ophthalmopathy. Amplified regions were TCR beta CDR3 sequences from RNA transcripts. The HTBI primer set was used in a first-round RT-PCR of the TCR CDR3. TCRdb analysed the multiplex PCR reads with MiXCR anew, one entry per CDR3 protein. Here the sample spans about 330,000 distinct CDR3 sequences, roughly 13% being singletons. A few counts support this clonotype. Ophthalmopathy in the patients scored at least 3 on Clinical Activity Score and at least 4 on NOSPECS grade, lasting under 3 months. Not enrolled were patients with uncontrolled infection, other autoimmune disease, pregnancy or lactation. The TCR sequence derives from a woman in her forties with Graves' ophthalmopathy. Material: blood.

The CDR3 DNA reads TGTGCCACCAGTGGAAAGGTTGGTCCCGGGACTAGTGCCTTCGAGCAGTACTTC. Protein product: CATSGKVGPGTSAFEQYF. The rearrangement uses TRBV24-1 and TRBJ2-7, with 8 bases identical to TRBD2. The trim removed 5 bases at V and 6 bases at J, leaving 20 bases unmatched. CDR1 is KGHDR and CDR2 is SFDVKD in the germline V gene. The CDR3 runs to 18 residues.